Detailed here is one TCR beta chain. What this receptor recognizes is not known. Qualities for individual bases were not recorded, and no much larger clone is one base off. Collaborating institutions collected whole blood in K2EDTA tubes following their own protocols. Collaborator samples were shipped for TCRbeta analysis as frozen whole blood, isolated PBMCs, or DNA extracted from either sample type. The data derive from a study of blood T cell repertoires in COVID-19 (dated by TCRdb to the early 2020s). Regarding the complete study: Collaborator samples came from the United States, Italy and Spain and covered acute and convalescent phases of COVID-19. The material from the prospective study consisted of cDNA or gDNA derived from T cells, B-cell-depleted T cells, or PBMCs. The repertoires were released in a freely available public database intended as a resource for research on the immune response to SARS-CoV-2. The sample metadata nearly always contained a de-identified subject ID, COVID-19 status, age in years and sex. HLA class I and class II types, where available, came from metadata supplied by the sample provider rather than from assay-based typing. Subjects who had been exposed to COVID-19, were actively infected with it, or had recovered from it provided the deeply sampled blood TCRbeta repertoires that made up the dataset. The samples were drawn from the first 160 participants of the ongoing ImmuneRACE study and from under 1,500 subjects provided by 6 global collaborators.

TCRbeta CDR3 regions were amplified from genomic DNA by means of the immunoSEQ Assay, a bias-controlled multiplex PCR. As for the authors' bioinformatics: The number of nucleated cells in each sample was estimated by amplification of reference gene primers within the assay. To quantify the absolute abundance of each unique TCRbeta CDR3 rearrangement, sequence reads were collapsed and filtered. For each sample, productive Simpson clonality was calculated as the square root of Simpson's diversity index across productive rearrangements. In its TCRdb copy, this immuneACCESS table keeps in-frame sequences only and misses some clones. Where compared with another copy, unresolved V genes explain less than half of these, and the others have no known cause. V, J and clone size are those of that table, while D and trimming were read from the DNA. The sample includes around 100,000 clones, with about 90% observed a single time. Jointly, the top ten make up 6.2% of the sample.

What the research found in general, with its limitations: The amount of clinical and demographic metadata varied by source and participant and was provided uncurated.

The receptor was isolated from a human donor in a cohort sampled during active COVID-19. The sample was peripheral blood.

The CDR3 reads as follows: CASSSGTSFFYEQYF. The nucleotide sequence is given as TGTGCCAGCAGCTCCGGGACAAGCTTTTTCTACGAGCAGTACTTC. Recombination joined TRBV9 with TRBJ2-7, with TRBD1 perhaps the D gene, on 6 matching bases. The V end loses 4 bases and the J end loses 3 bases, and a stretch of 17 bases separates them. Reading from cysteine to phenylalanine, the CDR3 counts 15 amino acids. Of the read, only the CDR3 DNA is kept; its 45 bases are in frame from base 1. As encoded in the germline V gene, CDR1 is SGDLS while CDR2 is YYNGEE. Where the CDR3 stops, the reference TRBV9 and TRBJ2-7 genes take over; the full variable domain is DSGVTQTPKHLITATGQRVTLRCSPRSGDLSVYWYQQSLDQGLQFLIQYYNGEERAKGNILERFSAQQFPDLHSELNLSSLELGDSALYFCASSSGTSFFYEQYFGPGTRLTVT.